This T cell receptor (beta chain) came from a study of cytomegalovirus exposure and HLA in healthy donors. Primers for the PCR totalled 60 Vbeta and 13 Jbeta. Using immunoSEQ multiplex PCR, the repertoire was profiled, and TCRdb retains in-frame clones only, with some absent. The sample has under 250,000 clones, around 78% seen once. V gave up 0 bases and J gave up 4 bases; unmatched junction bases: 6. This CDR3 is built from 15 residues. Germline V gene sequence: CDR1 SGHRS, CDR2 YFSETQ. General study results and limits: An analysis was carried out at a later point. It showed that HLA-associated TCR beta chains were more clonally expanded than equally common non-associated chains. Some V segments (TRBV6-2 and TRBV6-3 among them) were excluded as indistinguishable.

Notes on this clone: Its specificity is unknown.

This sequence joins TRBV5-1 and TRBJ2-5; 7 bases align to TRBD2. The sequencing input was PBMCs. This sequence was found in a man aged 25 to 45 in good health and CMV-seronegative. The CDR3 protein is CASSLAGGRGETQYF. DNA of the CDR3: TGCGCCAGCAGCTTGGCCGGAGGGAGGGGAGAGACCCAGTACTTC.